This is a list of T cell receptor beta chains from one sample in a study of beta chain features in type 1 diabetes. Repertoires were generated with immunoSEQ multiplex PCR, while TCRdb's copy carries only in-frame clones and drops some. The sample contains hundreds of thousands of clones, around 68% of which appear only once. Specimen: naive CD4+ T cells from blood. The source of these receptors is a man aged 30 to 45 in good health. The CDR3 runs from the conserved cysteine through the conserved F or W. D genes are given only for firm matches. Clone size, where shown, is once, few, many, or a class for clones that have expanded.

abundance,j_gene,d_gene,v_gene,CDR3nt,CDR3aa
few,TRBJ2-1,TRBD2,TRBV20-1,TGCAGTGCTAAGGGACTAGCGACGCAGTTCTTC,CSAKGLATQFF
few,TRBJ2-3,.,TRBV29-1,TGCAGCGTTCGGGGGGCCACAGATACGCAGTATTTT,CSVRGATDTQYF
once,TRBJ2-5,.,TRBV6-1,TGTGCCGCGACCCGGGGTCACCAAGAGACCCAGTACTTC,CAATRGHQETQYF
.,TRBJ2-1,.,TRBV7-2,TGTGCCAGCAGCTTAGTTAGCGGTGAGCAGTTCTTC,CASSLVSGEQFF
.,TRBJ1-1,.,TRBV29-1,TGCAGCGTTGGCAGATACGGGGGGCAAAACACTGAAGCTTTCTTT,CSVGRYGGQNTEAFF
.,TRBJ2-3,.,TRBV11-2,TGTGCCAGCAGCTACGGGCACACAGATACGCAGTATTTT,CASSYGHTDTQYF
.,TRBJ2-1,.,TRBV2,TGTGCCAGCAGTCGTCTCGGGGGTCCCTACAATGAGCAGTTCTTC,CASSRLGGPYNEQFF
once,TRBJ2-7,TRBD2,TRBV10-3,TGTGCCATCAGTGAGTACCGTAGCGGGCCCTACGAGCAGTACTTC,CAISEYRSGPYEQYF
.,TRBJ2-1,TRBD1,TRBV29-1,TGCAGCGTTGATGGGACAGGGTACAATGAGCAGTTCTTC,CSVDGTGYNEQFF
.,TRBJ2-3,.,TRBV5-4,TGTGCCAGCAGCCCCTCGACAGGAGGCACAGATACGCAGTATTTT,CASSPSTGGTDTQYF
.,TRBJ2-3,TRBD2,TRBV29-1,TGCAGCGGGGGCGGCGGGAGAGGGGCAGATACGCAGTATTTT,CSGGGGRGADTQYF
few,TRBJ2-1,.,TRBV29-1,TGCAGCGTTGAGGCCTACCTAGACTCCTACAATGAGCAGTTCTTC,CSVEAYLDSYNEQFF
.,TRBJ1-3,.,TRBV30,TGTGCCTGGACCCAAGAGGACAGAGGAAACACCATATATTTT,CAWTQEDRGNTIYF
.,TRBJ1-2,TRBD1,TRBV29-1,TGCAGCGTTCATGGACAGGGCAATGCGAACTATGGCTACACCTTC,CSVHGQGNANYGYTF
.,TRBJ2-7,.,TRBV9,TGTGCCAGCAGCCCCCCGGGGAGAGAGCAGTACTTC,CASSPPGREQYF
few,TRBJ1-1,.,TRBV7-9,TGTGCCAGCAGTACCCCGTGGGGGAACACTGAAGCTTTCTTT,CASSTPWGNTEAFF
.,TRBJ1-5,.,TRBV7-2,TGTGCCAGCAGATTATCTTGGGGCAGCAGCAATCAGCCCCAGCATTTT,CASRLSWGSSNQPQHF
.,TRBJ2-7,.,TRBV6-5,TGTGCCAGCAGTCGAGGGGCCTCCTCCTACGAGCAGTACTTC,CASSRGASSYEQYF
once,TRBJ2-5,TRBD2,TRBV7-2,TGTGCCAGCAGCCCCGGGCTAGCGGGGTACCAAGAGACCCAGTACTTC,CASSPGLAGYQETQYF
few,TRBJ2-3,.,TRBV29-1,TGCAGCGTTGAGGGCCGCACAGATACGCAGTATTTT,CSVEGRTDTQYF
.,TRBJ1-6,.,TRBV23-1,TGCGCCAGCAGTCAATCGGGCATTCGATCACCCCTCCACTTT,CASSQSGIRSPLHF
.,TRBJ1-1,TRBD1,TRBV30,TGTGCCTGGAGGAAACCGGGACAGAGTTTAAGGATCTTT,CAWRKPGQSLRIF
.,TRBJ2-7,.,TRBV4-3,TGCGCCAGCAGCCAAAACCGACTAGTCCGGGGGGAGCAGTACTTC,CASSQNRLVRGEQYF
.,TRBJ2-1,.,TRBV25-1,TGTGCCAGCAGTTTTCGAGAGTACAATGAGCAGTTCTTC,CASSFREYNEQFF
.,TRBJ1-6,.,TRBV30,TGTGCCTGGGAACGGGGGGATTCAACCCTCCACTTT,CAWERGDSTLHF
.,TRBJ2-7,.,TRBV30,TGTGCCTGGAGTGTAGAACCTACCAGCTCCTACGAGCAGTACTTC,CAWSVEPTSSYEQYF
few,TRBJ1-6,.,TRBV30,TGTGCCTGGAGTGTATCGCGGCCTTACTTGGGTTCACCCCTCCACTTT,CAWSVSRPYLGSPLHF
.,TRBJ2-5,.,TRBV9,TGTGCCAGCAGCGTAGGCGATAGGGGCCTGGAGACCCAGTACTTC,CASSVGDRGLETQYF
.,TRBJ2-1,.,TRBV2,TGTGCCAGCAGTGGGGGTTTTGAGAATGAGCAGTTCTTC,CASSGGFENEQFF
.,TRBJ2-7,.,TRBV7-2,TGTGCCAGCAGCTTAGGGAGCCTCCTCGGGTACGAGCAGTACTTC,CASSLGSLLGYEQYF
few,TRBJ1-1,.,TRBV30,TGTGCCTGGAGTGTAACGACAGTGAACACTGAAGCTTTCTTT,CAWSVTTVNTEAFF
.,TRBJ2-2,.,TRBV5-6,TGTGCCAGCAGCTTTACCGGGACTTTGAACACCGGGGAGCTGTTTTTT,CASSFTGTLNTGELFF
.,TRBJ2-7,.,TRBV13,TGTGCCAGCAGCATGGAAGGGTCCTACGAGCAGTACTTC,CASSMEGSYEQYF
.,TRBJ2-1,TRBD2,TRBV29-1,TGCAGCGTTGTCCCTAGCGGGAGGGGTGAGCAGTTCTTC,CSVVPSGRGEQFF
.,TRBJ2-1,.,TRBV5-4,TGTGCCAGCAGCAAACAAGACAATGAGCAGTTCTTC,CASSKQDNEQFF
.,TRBJ2-5,.,TRBV29-1,TGCAGCGTCCGGACAGCAGAGACCCAGTACTTC,CSVRTAETQYF